The clone carrying this TCR beta chain was recorded only once. The target antigen is unknown. Losses at the gene ends were 0 bases for V and 1 base for J; bases not matched to a gene: 4. CDR1 and CDR2 from the germline V gene are SGHAT and FQNNGV. The CDR3 is 17 residues long. The data belong to a study of shared clonotypes between healthy human individuals. Overall study: Each donor's CD8 memory used one plate, CD8 naive two, each CD4 subset three.

Method: immunoSEQ multiplex PCR; TCRdb's copy keeps in-frame clones and lacks some. The sample carries 1.6 million or so clones, roughly 96% recorded once. Study-wide points: In contrast to clonotypes shared by all four donors, non-shared clonotypes had lower generation probabilities.

Material: naive CD4+ T cells sorted from blood. As for subset: CD45RA+ positively selected. The source is a man aged 30 to 45 in good health. The gene calls are TRBV11-2 and TRBJ2-2; 8 nucleotides align to TRBD1. The chain's CDR3 is CASSLDGGQVNTGELFF. The CDR3 DNA reads TGTGCCAGCAGCTTAGACGGGGGACAGGTGAACACCGGGGAGCTGTTTTTT.